Below, 18 T cell receptor beta chains from the same sample are listed, as sequenced in a study of T cells after yellow fever vaccination. In TCRdb, the 5' RACE reads were re-called with MiXCR into one record per CDR3 protein. The sample lists more than 15,000 distinct CDR3 sequences; about 3.8% were seen once. This sample comprised PBMCs, either bulk or a sorted T-cell subset (CD4+, CD8+, memory, or dextramer-sorted; not recorded which), obtained 15 days after the yellow fever booster vaccination. These receptors originate from a man younger than 40 who received the YFV17D yellow fever vaccine.

Sample share makes this clonotype medium-sized (0.01 to 0.1%). The chain couples TRBV15 to TRBJ2-2, with TRBD2 matching 12 bases. Trimming cost V 5 bases and J 5 bases; bases outside gene matches: 3. The germline CDR1 and CDR2 sequences are LNHNV and YYDKDF (reference sequence). This CDR3 contains 15 residues. The CDR3: CATSASGRETGELFF. The CDR3 DNA follows: TGTGCCACCAGCGCTAGCGGGAGGGAGACCGGGGAGCTGTTTTTT.

This clonotype was detected ten times or more. The gene calls are TRBV12-3 or TRBV12-4 and TRBJ1-2; D gene unclear. Trimming stripped 7 bases from V and 4 bases from J, with 16 bases between. CDR3 size: 14 residues. The CDR3 loop is CASKRLGSPYGYTF. In nucleotides, the CDR3 is TGTGCCAGCAAACGACTCGGGAGCCCCTATGGCTACACCTTC.

At least ten counts were recorded for this clonotype. The chain uses TRBV7-9 and TRBJ2-2; the D is unclear. V lost 3 bases and J lost 3, with 5 bases in between. Germline V CDR1 and CDR2: SEHNR, FQNEAQ (reference sequence). The CDR3 spans 13 residues. The DNA for the CDR3 is TGTGCCAGCAGCTTCGGATACACCGGGGAGCTGTTTTTT. This codes for CASSFGYTGELFF.

This clonotype was recorded many times. V is TRBV20-1 and J is TRBJ2-3; no clear D gene. V was clipped by 3 bases and J by 4 bases, with 5 bases between them. Per germline, CDR1 DFQATT and CDR2 SNEGSKA (reference sequence). This CDR3 has 11 residues. CDR3 sequence: CSASYADTQYF. In DNA form, the CDR3 reads TGCAGTGCTAGTTATGCAGATACGCAGTATTTT.

This clonotype was detected many times. The gene calls are TRBV7-2 and TRBJ2-1; D call uncertain. Deletions cut 5 bases from V and 9 bases from J, with 11 bases between. Germline V gives CDR1 SGHTA, CDR2 FQGNSA. The CDR3 contains 12 residues. Here the CDR3 reads CASSHPGPEQFF. The CDR3 region has the DNA TGTGCCAGCAGCCACCCCGGCCCTGAGCAGTTCTTC.

This clonotype was recorded at least ten times. CDR3 DNA: TGCAGCGTTGGTGGCATTACGGCAGATACGCAGTATTTT. It yields the protein CSVGGITADTQYF. This rearrangement joins TRBV29-1 to TRBJ2-3; D gene unclear. Germline V CDR1 and CDR2: SQVTM, ANQGSEA. The CDR3 sequence is 13 residues long. With 4 bases removed from V and 4 bases from J, the gap between germline ends came to 12 bases.

This clonotype showed up many times. The chain combines TRBV7-9 with TRBJ2-7; 8 positions match TRBD2. V lost 1 base and J lost 0; bases outside the gene matches: 5. The CDR3 is 16 amino acids. CDR1 and CDR2 from the germline V gene are SEHNR and FQNEAQ (reference sequence). The CDR3 reads CASSLGLAGVSYEQYF. The CDR3 bases are TGTGCCAGCAGCTTAGGGCTAGCGGGCGTCTCCTACGAGCAGTACTTC.

This clonotype was picked up many times. J is TRBJ2-5 and V is TRBV30; maybe TRBD1 (5 bases). The V and J ends lost 4 bases and 2 bases respectively, with 11 bases between them. The CDR3 loop spans 13 amino acids. Germline V gene lookup returns CDR1 GTSNPN and CDR2 SVGIG (reference sequence). The CDR3 sequence: CAWTLPGQETQYF. The CDR3 bases are TGTGCCTGGACCCTCCCAGGGCAAGAGACCCAGTACTTC.

This clonotype was detected many times. This sequence joins TRBV19 and TRBJ2-1, with TRBD2 matching over 7 bases. Germline CDR1 LNHDA, CDR2 SQIVND (reference sequence). The J segment lost 8 bases and the V segment lost 3 bases, leaving 1 base of the junction unmatched. This CDR3 is built from 12 residues. DNA of the CDR3: TGTGCCAGTAGTATGGGGGGGGATGAGCAGTTCTTC. Protein sequence: CASSMGGDEQFF. The variable domain in full, with the rest retrieved from reference TRBV19 and TRBJ2-1, is DGGITQSPKYLFRKEGQNVTLSCEQNLNHDAMYWYRQDPGQGLRLIYYSQIVNDFQKGDIAEGYSVSREKKESFPLTVTSAQKNPTAFYLCASSMGGDEQFFGPGTRLTVL.

Relative to its sample, this clonotype is medium-sized. The V call is TRBV20-1, the J call TRBJ2-2; D is perhaps TRBD2 (5 bases). Deletions cut 0 bases from V and 4 bases from J, with 15 bases between. Looked up from germline, CDR1 is DFQATT and CDR2 is SNEGSKA (reference sequence). The CDR3 spans 16 residues. In nucleotides, the CDR3 is TGCAGTGCTAGAGATCTCGCGGGTGATGCCACCGGGGAGCTGTTTTTT. Translation gives CSARDLAGDATGELFF.

This clonotype was recorded many times. The rearrangement links TRBV7-8 to TRBJ2-2; D not resolved. V was cut by 3 bases and J by 4 bases, with 6 bases left in between. CDR3 length: 13 amino acids. In germline, CDR1 is SGHVS, CDR2 FQNEAQ. CDR3 protein: CASSLTLTGELFF. CDR3 in DNA: TGTGCCAGCAGCTTGACCCTCACCGGGGAGCTGTTTTTT.

This clonotype counts as medium-sized. The J gene is TRBJ2-5, the V gene TRBV7-8, with D possibly matching TRBD2 (6 bases). The germline V gene has CDR1 SGHVS and CDR2 FQNEAQ. The CDR3 runs 14 residues. V was clipped by 10 bases and J by 0 bases, with 15 bases between them. For the CDR3, the DNA is TGTGCCACCGGAGGGGACGGATACCAAGAGACCCAGTACTTC. It codes for CATGGDGYQETQYF.

Many counts were recorded for this clonotype. The rearrangement links TRBV7-2 to TRBJ2-7; 7 positions agree with TRBD2. Losses at the gene ends were 4 bases for V and 0 bases for J; bases not matched to a gene: 12. Germline CDR1 SGHTA, CDR2 FQGNSA. The CDR3 runs to 17 residues. CDR3 sequence: CASSSRGSSGLSYEQYF. The DNA for the CDR3 is TGTGCCAGCAGCTCCCGTGGTTCTAGCGGACTCTCCTACGAGCAGTACTTC. Supplemented by reference TRBV7-2 and TRBJ2-7, the full variable domain reads GAGVSQSPSNKVTEKGKDVELRCDPISGHTALYWYRQSLGQGLEFLIYFQGNSAPDKSGLPSDRFSAERTGGSVSTLTIQRTQQEDSAVYLCASSSRGSSGLSYEQYFGPGTRLTVT.

This clonotype occurred many times. This sequence joins TRBV29-1 and TRBJ2-4, with D tentatively TRBD1 (6 bases). Germline V CDR1 and CDR2: SQVTM, ANQGSEA. Trimming took off 7 bases at V and 4 bases at J, with 14 bases between the two ends. This CDR3 has 13 amino acids. CDR3 protein: CSGQQGAKNIQYF. The CDR3, as DNA: TGCAGCGGACAACAGGGTGCTAAAAACATTCAGTACTTC. The full variable domain, completed using reference TRBV29-1 and TRBJ2-4, is SAVISQKPSRDICQRGTSLTIQCQVDSQVTMMFWYRQQPGQSLTLIATANQGSEATYESGFVIDKFPISRPNLTFSTLTVSNMSPEDSSIYLCSGQQGAKNIQYFGAGTRLSVL.

The sample holds many counts of this clonotype. This rearrangement joins TRBV9 to TRBJ2-2; D possibly matches TRBD1 or TRBD2 (5 bases each). The ends were cut back, 0 bases at V and 5 bases at J, with 8 bases in the middle. The CDR3 loop spans 14 amino acids. The germline V gene encodes CDR1 SGDLS and CDR2 YYNGEE. Here the CDR3 DNA reads TGTGCCAGCAGCGTAGGAGGGGAGACCGGGGAGCTGTTTTTT. Its translation: CASSVGGETGELFF.

This clonotype has a count of ten or more. The chain links TRBV6-5 to TRBJ2-2; 12 bases line up with TRBD2. This CDR3 contains 15 residues. After removal of 8 bases from V and 6 bases from J, the junction contained 7 bases not matched to a gene. Germline V gene lookup returns CDR1 MNHEY and CDR2 SVGAGI. The CDR3 here is CASSRLAGEAGELFF. CDR3 DNA sequence: TGTGCCAGCTCTCGACTAGCGGGAGAGGCCGGGGAGCTGTTTTTT.

The table lists this clonotype with many counts. V gene TRBV7-8 combines with J gene TRBJ2-5, with D perhaps being TRBD1 or TRBD2 (6 bases each). V lost 4 bases and J 1 base, leaving 10 bases between the germline ends. This CDR3 is built from 14 residues. Germline assignment: CDR1 SGHVS and CDR2 FQNEAQ. CDR3 DNA: TGTGCCAGCAGCTCCAGGGGACTCCAAGAGACCCAGTACTTC. Its protein is CASSSRGLQETQYF.

The rearrangement links TRBV27 to TRBJ1-1; 8 nucleotides align to TRBD1. This CDR3 region has 15 residues. Germline CDR1 is MNHEY and CDR2 is SMNVEV (reference sequence). Germline trimming cut 3 bases from V and 4 bases from J; bases unmatched to any gene: 7. The CDR3 spells CASSFAQGAVTEAFF. The CDR3 nucleotides read TGTGCCAGCAGTTTTGCCCAGGGGGCCGTCACTGAAGCTTTCTTT.